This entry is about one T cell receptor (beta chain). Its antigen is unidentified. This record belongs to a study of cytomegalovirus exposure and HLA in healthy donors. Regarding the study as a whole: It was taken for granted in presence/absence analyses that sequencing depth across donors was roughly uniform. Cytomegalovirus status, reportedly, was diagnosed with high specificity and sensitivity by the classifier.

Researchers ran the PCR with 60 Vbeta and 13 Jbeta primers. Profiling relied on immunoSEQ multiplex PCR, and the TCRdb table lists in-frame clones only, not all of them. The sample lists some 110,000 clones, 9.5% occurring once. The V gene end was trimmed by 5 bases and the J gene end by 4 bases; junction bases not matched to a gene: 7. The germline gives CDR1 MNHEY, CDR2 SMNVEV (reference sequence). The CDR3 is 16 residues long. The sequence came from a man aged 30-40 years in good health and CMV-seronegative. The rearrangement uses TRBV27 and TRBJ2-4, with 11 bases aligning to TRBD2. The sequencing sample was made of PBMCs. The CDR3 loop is CASSPQLAGEKNIQYF. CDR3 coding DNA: TGTGCCAGCAGTCCCCAACTAGCGGGAGAAAAAAACATTCAGTACTTC.